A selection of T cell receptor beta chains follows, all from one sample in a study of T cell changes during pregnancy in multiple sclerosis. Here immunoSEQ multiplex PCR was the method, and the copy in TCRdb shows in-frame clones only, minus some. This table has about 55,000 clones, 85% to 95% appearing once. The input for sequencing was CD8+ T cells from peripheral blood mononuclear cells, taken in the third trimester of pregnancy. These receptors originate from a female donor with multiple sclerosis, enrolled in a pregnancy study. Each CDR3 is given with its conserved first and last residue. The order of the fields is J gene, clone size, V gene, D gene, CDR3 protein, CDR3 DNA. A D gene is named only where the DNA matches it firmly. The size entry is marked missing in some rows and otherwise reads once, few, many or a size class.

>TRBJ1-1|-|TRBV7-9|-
CASSPTLTQSGLGAFF
TGTGCCAGCAGTCCCACTCTCACCCAGAGCGGGCTAGGAGCTTTCTTT
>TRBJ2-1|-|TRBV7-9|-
CASSSSGTLRWYNEQFF
TGTGCCAGCAGCTCATCCGGGACTTTACGTTGGTACAATGAGCAGTTCTTC
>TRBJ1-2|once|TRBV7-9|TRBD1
CASTETIGGDGYTF
TGTGCCAGCACCGAGACTATAGGGGGCGATGGCTACACCTTC
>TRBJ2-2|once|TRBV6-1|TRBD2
CASSELADYTGELFF
TGTGCCAGCAGTGAACTAGCGGATTACACCGGGGAGCTGTTTTTT
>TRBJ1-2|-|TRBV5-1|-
CASSLGWVGELYGYTF
TGCGCCAGCAGCCTGGGGTGGGTCGGAGAGCTATATGGCTACACCTTC
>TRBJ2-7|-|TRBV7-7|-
CASSPGGGYEQYF
TGTGCCAGCAGCCCGGGCGGAGGCTACGAGCAGTACTTC
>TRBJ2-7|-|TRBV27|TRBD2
CASSPGRLAGGSEQYF
TGTGCCAGCAGTCCCGGAAGACTAGCGGGAGGCAGCGAGCAGTACTTC
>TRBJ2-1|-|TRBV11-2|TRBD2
CASSFSLAGGYEQFF
TGTGCCAGCAGCTTTTCTCTAGCGGGAGGGTATGAGCAGTTCTTC
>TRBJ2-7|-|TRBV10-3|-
CAIGVGGNSYEQYF
TGTGCCATCGGGGTAGGCGGGAACTCCTACGAGCAGTACTTC
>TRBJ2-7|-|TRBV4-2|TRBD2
CASSQELAGVVDGYF
TGTGCCAGCAGCCAAGAGTTAGCGGGAGTAGTTGACGGCTACTTC
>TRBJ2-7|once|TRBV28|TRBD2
CASSYLLAGYEQYF
TGTGCCAGCAGTTATTTACTAGCGGGCTACGAGCAGTACTTC
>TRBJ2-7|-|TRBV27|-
CASSLTGDGYEQYF
TGTGCCAGCAGTTTGACCGGAGACGGATACGAGCAGTACTTC
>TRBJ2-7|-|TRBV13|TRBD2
CASSFKLAGAYEQYF
TGTGCCAGCAGCTTCAAACTAGCGGGGGCCTACGAGCAGTACTTC
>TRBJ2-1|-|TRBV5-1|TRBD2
CASSFGTSGDNEQFF
TGCGCCAGCAGCTTCGGGACTAGCGGGGACAATGAGCAGTTCTTC
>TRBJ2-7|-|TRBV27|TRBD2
CASSPTGGLHEQYF
TGTGCCAGCAGTCCGACGGGAGGGCTCCACGAGCAGTACTTC
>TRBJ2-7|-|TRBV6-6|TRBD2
CASSELAASYEQYF
TGTGCCAGCAGTGAGCTAGCGGCGTCCTACGAGCAGTACTTC
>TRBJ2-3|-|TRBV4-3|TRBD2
CASSPGLAGITDTQYF
TGCGCCAGCAGCCCAGGACTAGCGGGAATCACAGATACGCAGTATTTT
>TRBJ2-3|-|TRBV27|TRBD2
CASSQGLAGGPRDTQYF
TGTGCCAGCAGTCAGGGACTAGCGGGAGGGCCGAGAGATACGCAGTATTTT
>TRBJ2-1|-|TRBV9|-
CASSVYYLGAHNEQFF
TGTGCCAGCAGCGTATACTACTTAGGGGCGCACAATGAGCAGTTCTTC
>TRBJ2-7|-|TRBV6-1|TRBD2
CASTPGLAEDYEQYF
TGTGCCAGCACCCCCGGCCTAGCGGAGGACTACGAGCAGTACTTC
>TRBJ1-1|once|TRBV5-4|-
CASSLVAGNTEAFF
TGTGCCAGCAGCTTGGTGGCGGGGAACACTGAAGCTTTCTTT
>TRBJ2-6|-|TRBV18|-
CASSPRFWSSGANVLTF
TGTGCCAGCTCACCACGTTTCTGGAGCTCTGGGGCCAACGTCCTGACTTTC
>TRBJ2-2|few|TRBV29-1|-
CSVSVLASYTGELFF
TGCAGCGTCTCGGTGCTAGCGAGTTACACCGGGGAGCTGTTTTTT
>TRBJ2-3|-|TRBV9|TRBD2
CASSVSLRETGVSDTQYF
TGTGCCAGCAGCGTAAGCTTGCGGGAGACGGGTGTCAGTGATACGCAGTATTTT
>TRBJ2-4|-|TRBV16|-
CASSHTGEDIQYF
TGTGCCAGCAGCCATACAGGGGAGGACATTCAGTACTTC
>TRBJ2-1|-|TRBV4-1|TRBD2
CASSRRRPAGAKLEQFF
TGCGCCAGCAGCCGCAGGAGGCCCGCGGGAGCCAAATTGGAGCAGTTCTTC
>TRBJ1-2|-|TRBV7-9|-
CASSLMSGGPYGYTF
TGTGCCAGCAGCTTAATGTCAGGTGGGCCCTATGGCTACACCTTC
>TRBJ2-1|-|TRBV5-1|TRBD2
CASSLVDSGSHNEQFF
TGCGCCAGCAGCTTGGTAGATAGCGGGAGCCACAATGAGCAGTTCTTC
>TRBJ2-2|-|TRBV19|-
CASSLTSTGELFF
TGTGCCAGTAGTCTTACGAGCACCGGGGAGCTGTTTTTT
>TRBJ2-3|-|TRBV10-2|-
CASPPGERGTDTQYF
TGCGCCAGCCCCCCGGGGGAGCGGGGCACAGATACGCAGTATTTT
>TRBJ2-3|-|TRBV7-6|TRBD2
CASSSTPSGRALDTQYF
TGTGCCAGCAGCTCGACCCCCTCCGGGAGGGCTTTAGATACGCAGTATTTT
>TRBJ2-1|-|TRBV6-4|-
CASSMWQGSYNEQFF
TGTGCCAGCAGCATGTGGCAGGGTTCCTACAATGAGCAGTTCTTC
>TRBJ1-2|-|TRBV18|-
CASSPKRGRGYTF
TGTGCCAGCTCCCCAAAAAGAGGGAGAGGCTACACCTTC